Sequencing of this T cell receptor beta chain was carried out in a study of T cell clones after liver transplantation (dated by TCRdb to about 2019). Regarding the complete study: Samples were obtained from ITN030ST, a randomized trial in which withdrawal of immunosuppression was attempted within 2 years of liver transplantation. After a pre-transplant mixed lymphocyte reaction, TCRbeta sequencing was used to pinpoint donor-reactive T cell clones, which were subsequently tracked in post-transplant blood. Third party-reactive TCRbeta sequences were also identified from pre-transplant MLRs to serve as an antigen-independent comparator for donor-reactive sequences. Of the eight recipients, three were HCV-positive, while the remaining recipients had been transplanted for non-autoimmune, non-viral indications. The subjects received no induction therapy and were kept on standard immunosuppression until randomization at 12-24 months post-transplant. Tolerance was defined as complete immunosuppression withdrawal for at least one year with no rise in liver enzymes beyond twice the upper limit of normal. Blood samples were taken pre-transplant, pre-randomization before withdrawal, and post-randomization after full withdrawal or failed withdrawal. Of the 8 liver transplant recipients making up the studied cohort, 3 were classified as tolerant and 5 as non-tolerant.

Worth noting for this clone: Its cognate antigen has yet to be identified. No base-level quality is on record; no much larger clone is a single base apart.

High-throughput TCRbeta CDR3 sequencing of frozen genomic DNA was performed by immunoSEQ, including PCR amplification, mapping, bias correction and internal controls. Per the original workflow: Productive rearrangements were retained, and unique TCRbeta sequences were defined by the CDR3 nucleotide sequence together with the V and J gene. For a sequence to be called donor-reactive, it needed a frequency of at least 0.01% and at least 5-fold expansion in CFSE-low cells compared with unstimulated pre-transplant cells. Minimum frequency thresholds were set for each subject based on the unstimulated sample with the lowest template count, ensuring at least 90% detection power. Jensen-Shannon divergence between the top 1000 TCRbeta sequences post- versus pre-transplant served as the measure of repertoire turnover. Changes in detection of donor-reactive sequences were tested with two-sided Fisher's exact tests. In its TCRdb copy, this immuneACCESS table keeps in-frame sequences only and misses some clones. Where compared with another copy, unresolved V genes explain less than half of these, and the others have no known cause. V and J calls and clone size are copied from that table; D and trimming were computed from the DNA. This sample has around 19,000 clones in its table, and 65% to 85% of those were observed once. The leading ten clones occupy about 32% of the sample.

From cysteine to phenylalanine, the CDR3 is 13 amino acids long. The CDR3 DNA has 39 bases and is translated from base 1. A distance of 10 bases separates the germline ends of V and J, which lose 4 bases and 6 bases respectively. CDR1 and CDR2 are drawn from the germline V gene: SGHVS, FNYEAQ. Overall study outcomes, separate from this receptor: Once repertoire turnover was taken into account, donor-reactive detection showed a significant reduction for CD4 in 7 of 8 subjects and for CD8 in 8 of 8. In two subjects, low numbers of available donor cells limited the measurable donor-reactive repertoire. A significant post-transplant decrease in circulating donor-reactive CD4 TCRbeta sequences was observed in most of the 8 subjects, irrespective of tolerance or HCV status. Because of small, heterogeneous patient numbers and non-standardized post-transplant time points, the conclusions were only preliminary. Without allograft tissue specimens, donor-reactive T cells may have migrated into the graft rather than being deleted. The decline in donor-reactive sequences exceeded the decline in third party-reactive sequences, suggesting partial antigen-specific deletion that was unrelated to withdrawal success.

Thawed unstimulated PBMCs were stained for CD3, CD4 and CD8 and FACS-sorted into CD3+CD4+ and CD3+CD8+ populations. Each of the 8 studied subjects was randomized to immunosuppression withdrawal. The Qiagen DNeasy Blood and Tissue Kit was used for genomic DNA isolation. This clonotype was sampled from a human patient who received a liver transplant. After a transplant, some T cells may have been passed on by the graft donor. The rearrangement joined TRBV7-6 to TRBJ1-5; no D gene call is confident. The sample was CD8+ T cells from blood, taken more than 52 months after liver transplant. The DNA sequence follows: TGTGCCAGCAGCTCGGGAACTTCTCAGCCCCAGCATTTT. Translated, it reads CASSSGTSQPQHF.